This T cell receptor (beta chain) was captured by sequencing in a study of CD8 T cells in ankylosing spondylitis (dated by TCRdb to 2016 to 2017). Describing the broader study: The study profiled T cell receptor beta repertoires in healthy donors and ankylosing spondylitis patients to find disease-linked TCR variants. The whole study cohort included 90 to 120 healthy donors and around 25 ankylosing spondylitis patients. Samples of peripheral blood were taken, and for ankylosing spondylitis patients, synovial fluid was collected as well. Study-wide findings and limitations: Some motif variants were previously reported in synovial fluid and blood of reactive arthritis patients, suggesting common disease-initiation mechanisms. A TCR beta motif made up of about eight highly homologous amino acid variants appeared to be characteristic of blood from ankylosing spondylitis patients. A CD8+ phenotype was shown by the disease-linked clones, which were found at relatively low frequencies in peripheral blood. The disease-linked clones were reported to be significantly enriched in matched synovial fluid samples from ankylosing spondylitis patients.

On this clonotype itself: What this receptor recognizes is not known. No much larger clone is present one base from it, and per-base qualities are unavailable.

This sample was sequenced with an Illumina HiSeq 2500. Quantitative 5'-RACE with molecular barcodes was used to prepare TCR beta libraries. The authors processed their data as follows. Disease-linked TCR variants were identified with a new computational method built on a probabilistic model of VDJ rearrangement. Starting from the raw public reads, TCRdb applied fastp trimming at Q25, assembled clones with MiXCR and retained in-frame beta chains. Records with the same CDR3 protein are collapsed into one entry carrying the most frequent genes and DNA. The authors' filters were not applied to this entry. In all, the sample holds 250,000 to 350,000 distinct CDR3 sequences, and around 20% of those were seen once. In total, the top ten clones hold roughly 3.6% of the sample. Based on the germline V gene, the CDR1 and CDR2 sequences are SGHRS and YFSETQ. Clipping removes 5 bases from V and 2 bases from J, with 8 as the unmatched junction base count. Counted from cysteine to phenylalanine, this CDR3 has 15 amino acids. Just the 45-base CDR3 DNA is kept, in frame starting at base 1.

Specimen: blood, either unsorted or a sorted T cell fraction (not recorded which). This receptor chain uses TRBV5-1 and TRBJ2-7; 9 nucleotides in the junction match TRBD2. The source is a female donor with ankylosing spondylitis or in good health (not recorded which). The CDR3 reads as follows: CASRPSGEVTYEQYF. The DNA sequence is as follows: TGCGCCAGCAGGCCTAGCGGGGAGGTAACCTACGAGCAGTACTTC.